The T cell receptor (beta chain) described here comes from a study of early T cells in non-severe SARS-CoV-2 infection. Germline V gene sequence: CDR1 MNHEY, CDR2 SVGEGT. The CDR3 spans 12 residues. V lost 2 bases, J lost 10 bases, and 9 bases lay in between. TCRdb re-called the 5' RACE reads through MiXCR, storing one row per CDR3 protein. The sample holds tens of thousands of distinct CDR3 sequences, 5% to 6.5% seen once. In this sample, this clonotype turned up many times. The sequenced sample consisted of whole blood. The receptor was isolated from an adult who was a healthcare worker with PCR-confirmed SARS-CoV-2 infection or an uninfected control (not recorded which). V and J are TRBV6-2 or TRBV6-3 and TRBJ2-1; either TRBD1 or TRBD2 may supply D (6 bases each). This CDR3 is CASSYGGREQFF. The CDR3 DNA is TGTGCCAGCAGTTACGGGGGGCGCGAGCAGTTCTTC.